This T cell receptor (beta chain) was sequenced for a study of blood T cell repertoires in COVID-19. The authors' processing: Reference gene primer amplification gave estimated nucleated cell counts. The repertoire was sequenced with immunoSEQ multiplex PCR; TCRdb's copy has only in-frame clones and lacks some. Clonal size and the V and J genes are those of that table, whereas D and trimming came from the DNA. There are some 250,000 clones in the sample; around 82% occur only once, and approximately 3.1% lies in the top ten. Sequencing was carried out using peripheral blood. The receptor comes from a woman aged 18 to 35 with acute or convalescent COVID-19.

The CDR3 spells CASSSNSGSSHEQFF. The CDR3 coding sequence is TGTGCCAGCAGCTCCAATAGCGGGAGCAGTCATGAGCAGTTCTTC. The rearrangement joins TRBV7-2 to TRBJ2-1; 9 bases match TRBD2. In germline, CDR1 is SGHTA, CDR2 FQGNSA. The CDR3 sequence is 15 residues long. V gave up 4 bases and J gave up 8 bases; unmatched junction bases: 9.